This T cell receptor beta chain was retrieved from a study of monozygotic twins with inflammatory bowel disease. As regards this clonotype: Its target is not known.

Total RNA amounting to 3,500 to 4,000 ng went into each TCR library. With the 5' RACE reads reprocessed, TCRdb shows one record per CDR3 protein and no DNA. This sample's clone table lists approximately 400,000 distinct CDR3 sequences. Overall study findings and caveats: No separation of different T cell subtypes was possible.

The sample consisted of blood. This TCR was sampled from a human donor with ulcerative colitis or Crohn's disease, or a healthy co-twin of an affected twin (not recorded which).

The CDR3 spells CASSLRDSNQPQHF. The genes are TRBV12-3 or TRBV12-4 and TRBJ1-5; with no DNA, the TCRdb D assignment of TRBD1 cannot be verified. This CDR3 has 14 residues.